The 31 T cell receptor beta chains below were found in one sample sequenced in a study of T cells in Graves' hyperthyroidism and ophthalmopathy. There were TCR beta CDR3 regions amplified from RNA transcripts. The primer set for the first-round RT-PCR of the TCR CDR3 was HTBI. From the multiplex PCR reads, TCRdb called clonotypes with MiXCR, one entry per CDR3 protein. In the table there are hundreds of thousands of distinct CDR3 sequences, around 17% of which are singletons. The specimen sequenced was blood. The receptors shown here come from a man in his forties with Graves' hyperthyroidism.

V usage is TRBV7-6 and J usage is TRBJ1-4, with unresolved D. Germline assignment: CDR1 SGHVS and CDR2 FNYEAQ. This CDR3 region has 14 residues. Trimming took 5 bases from V and 6 from J, leaving 13 bases between them. The CDR3 DNA follows: TGTGCCAGCAGCCGAATGGAGGGTGATGAAAAACTGTTTTTT. It yields the protein CASSRMEGDEKLFF.

V usage is TRBV7-9 and J usage is TRBJ1-3, with D hard to call. The CDR3 covers 12 residues. Germline V gives CDR1 SEHNR, CDR2 FQNEAQ (reference sequence). V was trimmed by 3 bases and J by 10 bases, leaving 10 bases between them. CDR3: CASSFGLGTIYF. The CDR3 nucleotides read TGTGCCAGCAGCTTTGGGTTAGGGACCATATATTTT.

The chain couples TRBV7-2 to TRBJ1-1; maybe TRBD1 (5 bases). In germline, CDR1 is SGHTA, CDR2 FQGNSA. CDR3 length: 15 amino acids. Trimming took 10 bases from V and 1 from J, leaving 19 bases between them. The CDR3 DNA reads TGTGCCATCGACAGCAAGGACGGGCAGAACACTGAAGCTTTCTTT. Encoded protein: CAIDSKDGQNTEAFF.

This clonotype was detected ten times or more. The chain recombines TRBV2 with TRBJ1-5, with D uncertain. The V and J ends lost 8 bases and 1 base respectively, with 3 bases between them. The CDR3 is 11 amino acids. Germline CDR1 and CDR2: SNHLY and FYNNEI. CDR3 sequence (DNA): TGTGCCAGCGGGAGCAATCAGCCCCAGCATTTT. Translation gives CASGSNQPQHF.

This clonotype was seen only a few times. The chain employs TRBV7-9 and TRBJ2-2, with D possibly being TRBD1 (6 bases). The CDR3 consists of 16 residues. The germline V gene encodes CDR1 SEHNR and CDR2 FQNEAQ (reference sequence). Trimming stripped 0 bases from V and 2 bases from J, with 10 bases between. In DNA form, the CDR3 reads TGTGCCAGCAGCTTAGCCGTGGACAGCAACACCGGGGAGCTGTTTTTT. It specifies CASSLAVDSNTGELFF.

This clonotype was counted ten times or more. The chain uses TRBV20-1 and TRBJ2-7; 7 bases line up with TRBD1. Germline trimming cut 0 bases from V and 0 bases from J; bases unmatched to any gene: 8. Germline CDR1 and CDR2: DFQATT and SNEGSKA (reference sequence). The CDR3 is 16 residues long. CDR3 sequence: CSARDGWQGVSYEQYF. The CDR3 DNA reads TGCAGTGCTAGAGATGGGTGGCAGGGGGTCTCCTACGAGCAGTACTTC.

This clonotype was seen ten or more times. The rearrangement links TRBV7-9 to TRBJ1-4, with 7 positions matching TRBD1. After removal of 5 bases from V and 7 bases from J, the junction contained 10 bases not matched to a gene. The germline V gene has CDR1 SEHNR and CDR2 FQNEAQ (reference sequence). This CDR3 comprises 15 residues. The CDR3: CASSPDMGTAEKLFF. The CDR3 DNA sequence: TGTGCCAGCAGCCCGGATATGGGGACAGCTGAAAAACTGTTTTTT.

This clonotype was detected a few times. The gene calls are TRBV20-1 and TRBJ2-1; 9 nucleotides line up with TRBD2. After removal of 5 bases from V and 2 bases from J, the junction contained 13 bases not matched to a gene. Germline CDR1 is DFQATT and CDR2 is SNEGSKA (reference sequence). The CDR3 loop spans 17 amino acids. CDR3 in amino acids: CSALLGRGGLTYNEQFF. The CDR3 nucleotides are TGCAGTGCTCTCCTCGGGCGGGGGGGCTTAACCTACAATGAGCAGTTCTTC.

The sample holds many counts of this clonotype. The chain recombines TRBV6-1 with TRBJ2-5; D is unclear. The CDR3 contains 13 residues. The V end lost 6 bases, the J end lost 4 bases, and 12 bases lay between the germline ends. Germline V CDR1 and CDR2: MNHNS, SASEGT. CDR3 protein: CASRTPGGETQYF. The CDR3 DNA reads as TGTGCCAGCAGAACCCCGGGCGGAGAGACCCAGTACTTC.

The rearrangement uses TRBV7-6 and TRBJ2-7; 8 bases fit TRBD2. Trimming cost V 5 bases and J 6 bases; bases outside gene matches: 12. In germline, CDR1 is SGHVS, CDR2 FNYEAQ. This CDR3 spans 15 amino acids. The CDR3 nucleotides are TGTGCCAGCAGCGCCCCCGGGACTAGATCTGGCGAGCAGTACTTC. It codes for CASSAPGTRSGEQYF.

This clonotype was recorded many times. The genes are TRBV20-1 and TRBJ2-2; D is unresolved. This CDR3 has 14 amino acids. Germline-derived CDR1 and CDR2 are DFQATT and SNEGSKA (reference sequence). V gave up 0 bases and J gave up 10 bases, with 15 bases separating them. CDR3 nucleotide sequence: TGCAGTGCTAGAGATCGAGTGGGATTTTTGGAGCTGTTTTTT. This sequence encodes CSARDRVGFLELFF.

Many counts were recorded for this clonotype. The J gene is TRBJ1-4, the V gene TRBV28; D gene ambiguous. CDR3 length equals 14 residues. The V end was cut by 2 bases, the J end by 5 bases, with 9 bases between. The germline gives CDR1 MDHEN, CDR2 SYDVKM. The CDR3 here is CASSLGRQNEKLFF. The DNA of the CDR3 is TGTGCCAGCAGTTTAGGGAGGCAGAATGAAAAACTGTTTTTT.

This clonotype was recorded many times. The chain is built from TRBV7-2 and TRBJ1-1, with D possibly matching TRBD1 (5 bases). Germline V gives CDR1 SGHTA, CDR2 FQGNSA. The CDR3 has 13 amino acids. Trimming pared 5 bases from V and 4 bases from J, leaving 11 bases between. CDR3 coding DNA: TGTGCCAGCAGCCAAGACAGTTCCACTGAAGCTTTCTTT. As protein: CASSQDSSTEAFF.

V and J are TRBV20-1 and TRBJ1-5; D remains ambiguous. This CDR3 is 16 amino acids long. CDR1 is DFQATT, CDR2 SNEGSKA, per germline (reference sequence). The ends were cut back, 0 bases at V and 0 bases at J, with 12 bases in the middle. This CDR3 reads CSARDRRQYSNQPQHF. The DNA of the CDR3 is TGCAGTGCTAGAGATCGTCGGCAGTATAGCAATCAGCCCCAGCATTTT.

This clonotype was detected a few times. The chain employs TRBV4-3 and TRBJ1-6, with TRBD1 as a possible D gene (5 bases). CDR1 is LGHNA and CDR2 is YSLEER in the germline V gene. V was trimmed by 2 bases and J by 4 bases, leaving 12 bases between them. This CDR3 has 16 residues. In DNA form, the CDR3 reads TGCGCCAGCAGCCAACACGCGACAGAGTATAATTCACCCCTCCACTTT. It is translated as CASSQHATEYNSPLHF.

This clonotype was counted ten times or more. The rearrangement uses TRBV3-1 and TRBJ2-1, with TRBD1 matching over 8 bases. V shed 4 bases and J 8 bases; nucleotides not matched to a gene: 4. The CDR3 spans 13 residues. Germline CDR1 reads LGHDT; CDR2 reads YNNKEL (reference sequence). The CDR3 coding sequence is TGTGCCAGCAGCCCCACAGGGGGAGATGAGCAGTTCTTC. Its translation is CASSPTGGDEQFF.

The table lists this clonotype with a few counts. CDR3 DNA sequence: TGTGCCAGCAGCTCCCGGGACAGCGGGACTGAAGCTTTCTTT. Its translation: CASSSRDSGTEAFF. The chain has TRBV3-1 and TRBJ1-1; TRBD1 aligns across 7 bases. V dropped 5 bases and J dropped 5; count of bases not matched to a gene: 8. This CDR3 spans 14 amino acids. Germline V gives CDR1 LGHDT, CDR2 YNNKEL (reference sequence).

Concerning this clonotype: A much larger clone lies a single base off, so this may be a read error. This chain joins TRBV30 and TRBJ2-2, with 8 bases identical to TRBD1. V shed 4 bases, J shed 6 bases, and the junction held 7 bases outside the gene matches. The CDR3 loop spans 14 amino acids. The V gene's germline CDR1 is GTSNPN and CDR2 SVGIG (reference sequence). The CDR3 DNA reads as TGTGCCTGGATCCAGGGGGCAGGGCCCGGGGAGCTGTTTTTT. Translating it yields CAWIQGAGPGELFF.

This clonotype came up many times. The chain carries TRBV12-3 or TRBV12-4 and TRBJ1-1; D gene unclear. Deletions cut 3 bases from V and 0 bases from J, with 11 bases between. CDR3 length equals 15 residues. The CDR3 nucleotides read TGTGCCAGCAGTTTTCAGAGCAACATGAACACTGAAGCTTTCTTT. This codes for CASSFQSNMNTEAFF.

Comments on this clonotype: One base away lies a much larger clone, so this may be a sequencing read error. The chain uses TRBV2 and TRBJ1-5; TRBD1 might be the D (6 bases). Per germline, CDR1 SNHLY and CDR2 FYNNEI. The length of the CDR3 is 13 residues. The V end was cut by 8 bases, the J end by 5 bases, with 13 bases between. Here the CDR3 DNA reads TGTGCCAGCCGTGGGACACGCTATCAGCCCCAGCATTTT. This translates into CASRGTRYQPQHF.

The rearrangement links TRBV6-1 to TRBJ2-2, with D perhaps matching TRBD2 (5 bases). The CDR3 consists of 14 residues. Germline V gene lookup returns CDR1 MNHNS and CDR2 SASEGT. V lost 0 bases and J lost 5, with 7 bases in between. The CDR3 DNA reads TGTGCCAGCAGTGAAGCCGGGGATACCGGGGAGCTGTTTTTT. Translation: CASSEAGDTGELFF.

In the case of this clonotype: This sequence may be a read error, since a much larger clone differs from it by one base. The V and J genes are TRBV12-3 or TRBV12-4 and TRBJ1-1; D unresolved. The V end lost 4 bases, the J end lost 3 bases, and 24 bases lay between the germline ends. The CDR3 loop spans 18 amino acids. DNA of the CDR3: TGTGCCAGCAGTTCTCCTTTTGCCATCGATGGAAGATACACTGAAGCTTTCTTT. Translated: CASSSPFAIDGRYTEAFF.

This clonotype was seen at least ten times. The chain combines TRBV12-3 or TRBV12-4 with TRBJ1-2, with D tentatively TRBD1 (6 bases). This CDR3 has 13 amino acids. Trimming pared 4 bases from V and 4 bases from J, leaving 10 bases between. CDR3: CASSYGQFYGYTF. The CDR3 DNA reads as TGTGCCAGCAGTTACGGACAGTTCTATGGCTACACCTTC.

Ten or more counts support this clonotype. In nucleotides, the CDR3 is TGTGCCTTTACCCACCGGGACAAGTGGGGGACTGAAGCTTTCTTT. Its protein product is CAFTHRDKWGTEAFF. V gene TRBV30 combines with J gene TRBJ1-1; possibly TRBD1 for D (6 bases). CDR3 length: 15 residues. Per the germline V gene, CDR1 is GTSNPN and CDR2 is SVGIG (reference sequence). V was trimmed by 7 bases and J by 5 bases, leaving 23 bases between them.

This clonotype was seen at least ten times. The chain has TRBV9 and TRBJ2-5, with D perhaps being TRBD1 or TRBD2 (5 bases each). CDR1 is SGDLS, CDR2 YYNGEE, per germline. The CDR3 totals 15 residues. V was pared by 4 bases and J by 2 bases, with 15 bases between. CDR3 loop: CASSPRQRAQETQYF. In DNA form, the CDR3 reads TGTGCCAGCAGCCCACGACAGAGGGCGCAAGAGACCCAGTACTTC. Full variable domain (remainder filled in from reference TRBV9 and TRBJ2-5): DSGVTQTPKHLITATGQRVTLRCSPRSGDLSVYWYQQSLDQGLQFLIQYYNGEERAKGNILERFSAQQFPDLHSELNLSSLELGDSALYFCASSPRQRAQETQYFGPGTRLLVL.

Within the sample, this clonotype is medium-sized. The CDR3 region is CASSYETGQFF. The CDR3 bases are TGTGCCAGCAGCTACGAGACAGGCCAGTTCTTC. The chain carries TRBV2 and TRBJ2-1, with a tentative D call TRBD1 (6 bases). Germline V gene sequence: CDR1 SNHLY, CDR2 FYNNEI. The CDR3 runs to 11 residues. Trimming left V 6 bases short and J 13 bases short, with 13 bases between.

There are many counts of this clonotype. V and J are TRBV5-1 and TRBJ2-1, with D unclear. The length of the CDR3 is 13 residues. The germline CDR1 and CDR2 sequences are SGHRS and YFSETQ. The germline V and J ends were trimmed by 2 bases and 6 bases, with 9 bases remaining between them. The CDR3 region is CASSFQVGNEQFF. The CDR3 region has the DNA TGCGCCAGCAGCTTCCAGGTAGGCAATGAGCAGTTCTTC.

This chain joins TRBV7-2 and TRBJ2-7, with D perhaps given as TRBD1 or TRBD2 (5 bases each). CDR3 size: 15 residues. Germline V CDR1 and CDR2: SGHTA, FQGNSA. Trimming stripped 5 bases from V and 4 bases from J, with 18 bases between. The CDR3 protein is CASSLGAGWSYEQYF. In DNA form, the CDR3 reads TGTGCCAGCAGCCTCGGGGCAGGGTGGTCATACGAGCAGTACTTC.

In its sample, this clonotype was seen many times. The V gene is TRBV7-9, the J gene TRBJ1-2, with TRBD1 matching over 8 bases. Germline V CDR1 and CDR2: SEHNR, FQNEAQ (reference sequence). J lost 4 bases, V lost 5 bases, and 6 bases had no gene match. The CDR3 is 14 amino acids. CDR3 bases: TGTGCCAGCAGCCCCAGACAGGGGACCTATGGCTACACCTTC. Residues: CASSPRQGTYGYTF.

This chain uses TRBV7-9 with TRBJ2-2; D remains unclear. The CDR3 consists of 12 residues. Per germline, CDR1 SEHNR and CDR2 FQNEAQ (reference sequence). Trimming left V 3 bases short and J 6 bases short, with 5 bases between. The CDR3, as DNA: TGTGCCAGCAGCTTCCCCTCCGGGGAGCTGTTTTTT. It encodes CASSFPSGELFF.

Ten or more counts support this clonotype. The rearrangement uses TRBV7-2 and TRBJ2-7; D perhaps matches TRBD1 (6 bases). V was cut by 8 bases and J by 6 bases, with 20 bases left in between. Germline lookup yields CDR1 SGHTA and CDR2 FQGNSA. The CDR3 has 14 amino acids. The DNA of the CDR3 is TGTGCCAGCCGAAGACAGGCTCAGTTCCCCGAGCAGTACTTC. Amino acid sequence: CASRRQAQFPEQYF.